These 27 T cell receptor beta chains came from one sample sequenced in a study of CD8+ T cells in alopecia areata. Following RNA extraction, reverse transcription yielded cDNA that acted as the sequencing template. Data came from immunoSEQ multiplex PCR; TCRdb stores just in-frame clones and leaves some out. The data show 150,000 to 200,000 clones, with about 65% seen just once and 1.3% held by the top ten. This sample's treatment: oral pan-JAK inhibitor, 5-10 mg twice daily. Sequenced here: CD4+ T cells sorted from blood, sampled around week 50, from a patient treated with tofacitinib. The source of these receptors is a human donor with alopecia areata.

This clone was found once. The chain employs TRBV9 and TRBJ2-2; a weak D match, TRBD1 (5 bases). The CDR3 runs 16 residues. The V end lost 1 base, the J end lost 0 bases, and 10 bases lay between the germline ends. Germline values: CDR1 SGDLS, CDR2 YYNGEE. CDR3: CASSVLQVTNTGELFF. CDR3 DNA: TGTGCCAGCAGCGTACTACAGGTTACGAACACCGGGGAGCTGTTTTTT.

The chain combines TRBV14 with TRBJ2-1, with D hard to call. V lost 2 bases to trimming and J lost 5 bases, with 4 bases between them. CDR3 length: 12 residues. Germline values: CDR1 SGHDN, CDR2 FVKESK. CDR3 sequence: CASSQNHNEQFF. CDR3 DNA: TGTGCCAGCAGCCAAAACCACAATGAGCAGTTCTTC.

The chain couples TRBV4-3 to TRBJ2-2, with 8 bases lining up with TRBD2. Trimming cost V 4 bases and J 2 bases; bases outside gene matches: 6. From germline, CDR1 is LGHNA and CDR2 YSLEER. The CDR3 consists of 16 residues. CDR3 sequence reads: CASSLRLAPNTGELFF. As DNA, the CDR3 is TGCGCCAGCAGCCTTAGACTAGCGCCAAACACCGGGGAGCTGTTTTTT.

This clone came up once. The V gene is TRBV6-1, the J gene TRBJ2-2; TRBD1 matches at 7 bases. The CDR3 contains 14 residues. V dropped 6 bases and J dropped 9; count of bases not matched to a gene: 10. The germline gives CDR1 MNHNS, CDR2 SASEGT. CDR3 DNA sequence: TGTGCCAGCAGGGCACTCCGACAGGGTCGGGAGCTGTTTTTT. This encodes CASRALRQGRELFF.

This clone was counted only a few times. The chain links TRBV4-3 to TRBJ2-3; D unclear. Looked up from germline, CDR1 is LGHNA and CDR2 is YSLEER. The V end was cut by 2 bases, the J end by 2 bases, with 23 bases between. The CDR3 is made up of 19 amino acids. The CDR3 DNA is TGCGCCAGCAGCCAATCATCTCGCGGACGGATGTTAGTCACAGATACGCAGTATTTT. As protein: CASSQSSRGRMLVTDTQYF.

V and J are TRBV10-3 and TRBJ1-6, with D tentatively TRBD1 (5 bases). There are 15 residues in the CDR3. V lost 8 bases and J lost 7, with 18 bases in between. Per the germline V gene, CDR1 is ENHRY and CDR2 is SYGVKD. CDR3 nucleotide sequence: TGTGCCATCCGCCGGGACCTAACCACGAATTCACCCCTCCACTTT. Translated, it gives CAIRRDLTTNSPLHF.

The rearrangement links TRBV5-1 to TRBJ1-1; 9 nucleotides match TRBD1. The CDR3 length is 14 residues. CDR1 and CDR2 (germline): SGHRS, YFSETQ. The V segment lost 0 bases and the J segment 8 bases; nucleotides outside the gene matches: 5. The CDR3, as DNA: TGCGCCAGCAGCTTGGCTTCAGGGACAGGGGAAGCTTTCTTT. Its translation: CASSLASGTGEAFF.

The rearrangement uses TRBV29-1 and TRBJ1-2, with D possibly being TRBD1 (6 bases). Germline lookup yields CDR1 SQVTM and CDR2 ANQGSEA. The CDR3 is 14 residues long. V lost 2 bases, J lost 2 bases, and 12 bases lay in between. CDR3 nucleotides: TGCAGCGTTGAACAGGACAGAGCAAACTATGGCTACACCTTC. Protein sequence: CSVEQDRANYGYTF.

The chain combines TRBV2 with TRBJ2-7; 8 nucleotides line up with TRBD1. The CDR3 totals 13 residues. Losses at the gene ends were 3 bases for V and 6 bases for J; bases not matched to a gene: 4. CDR1 and CDR2 (germline): SNHLY, FYNNEI. CDR3 protein: CASSDNRGTEQYF. In DNA form, the CDR3 reads TGTGCCAGCAGTGATAACAGGGGGACCGAGCAGTACTTC.

The genes are TRBV29-1 and TRBJ1-1; 8 positions agree with TRBD1. CDR3 length: 14 amino acids. Trimming took 4 bases from V and 1 from J; bases not matched to a gene: 5. CDR1 is SQVTM and CDR2 is ANQGSEA in the germline V gene. The CDR3 protein is CSVVEDRGNTEAFF. The DNA for the CDR3 is TGCAGCGTTGTAGAAGACAGGGGGAACACTGAAGCTTTCTTT.

Here the CDR3 reads CASSGVGASNQPQHF. The DNA for the CDR3 is TGTGCCAGCAGTGGGGTGGGGGCCAGCAATCAGCCCCAGCATTTT. The chain carries TRBV25-1 and TRBJ1-5; possible D gene TRBD1, 6 bases. The length of the CDR3 is 15 residues. V shed 4 bases and J shed 1 base, with 11 bases lying between them. CDR1 and CDR2 (germline): MGHDK, SYGVNS.

V gene TRBV4-3 combines with J gene TRBJ2-3; TRBD2 matches 8 bases. After removal of 0 bases from V and 0 bases from J, the junction contained 8 bases not matched to a gene. The CDR3 runs 18 residues. Germline V gene sequence: CDR1 LGHNA, CDR2 YSLEER. This chain's CDR3 is CASSQESRGGTSTDTQYF. As DNA, the CDR3 is TGCGCCAGCAGCCAAGAGTCACGCGGGGGGACTAGCACAGATACGCAGTATTTT.

This chain joins TRBV2 and TRBJ2-5; tentatively, D is TRBD1 (6 bases). From germline, CDR1 is SNHLY and CDR2 FYNNEI. The V end lost 6 bases, the J end lost 3 bases, and 11 bases lay between the germline ends. This CDR3 is built from 13 residues. As DNA, the CDR3 is TGTGCCAGCAGCCTAGACAGGAAAGAGACCCAGTACTTC. It codes for CASSLDRKETQYF.

This clone has a handful of counts. CDR3 coding DNA: TGCAGCGTGTTACAGGACAGGGGAGGTACTGAAGCTTTCTTT. Translated, it gives CSVLQDRGGTEAFF. The chain joins TRBV29-1 to TRBJ1-1; 9 bases agree with TRBD1. The CDR3 is 14 residues long. Unmatched junction bases numbered 10, after V lost 6 bases and J lost 5 bases. Per germline, CDR1 SQVTM and CDR2 ANQGSEA.

The chain has TRBV9 and TRBJ2-6; no clear D. The CDR3 runs 15 residues. CDR1 SGDLS and CDR2 YYNGEE come from the germline V gene. Trimming left V 1 base short and J 0 bases short, with 5 bases between. The CDR3 is CASSVSPSGANVLTF. CDR3 DNA sequence: TGTGCCAGCAGCGTATCCCCCTCTGGGGCCAACGTCCTGACTTTC.

The rearrangement links TRBV6-1 to TRBJ1-5; D remains unclear. The CDR3 loop spans 15 amino acids. Germline CDR1 and CDR2: MNHNS and SASEGT. The V and J ends lost 4 bases and 1 base respectively, with 11 bases between them. CDR3 nucleotide sequence: TGTGCCAGCAGTGGGGCAGTTTACAGCAATCAGCCCCAGCATTTT. Encoded protein: CASSGAVYSNQPQHF.

J is TRBJ1-2 and V is TRBV2, with 7 bases identical to TRBD1. This CDR3 region has 15 residues. From germline, CDR1 is SNHLY and CDR2 FYNNEI. V gave up 4 bases and J gave up 2 bases; unmatched junction bases: 7. CDR3 residues: CASSVNIQGNYGYTF. As DNA, the CDR3 is TGTGCCAGCAGTGTCAATATACAGGGGAACTATGGCTACACCTTC.

This clone appeared a few times. J is TRBJ2-1 and V is TRBV28, with 8 bases identical to TRBD2. The CDR3 covers 14 residues. CDR1 and CDR2 (germline): MDHEN, SYDVKM. The J segment lost 8 bases and the V segment lost 5 bases, leaving 8 bases of the junction unmatched. CDR3 sequence reads: CASSLGTRFYEQFF. CDR3 bases: TGTGCCAGCAGTCTCGGGACTAGGTTTTATGAGCAGTTCTTC. Full variable domain (remainder filled in from reference TRBV28 and TRBJ2-1): DVKVTQSSRYLVKRTGEKVFLECVQDMDHENMFWYRQDPGLGLRLIYFSYDVKMKEKGDIPEGYSVSREKKERFSLILESASTNQTSMYLCASSLGTRFYEQFFGPGTRLTVL.

The chain recombines TRBV7-2 with TRBJ1-1; D gene ambiguous. V was clipped by 3 bases and J by 4 bases, with 9 bases between them. Germline V gene sequence: CDR1 SGHTA, CDR2 FQGNSA. This CDR3 is built from 13 residues. CDR3 bases: TGTGCCAGCAGCTTCGGAGGCGTCACTGAAGCTTTCTTT. It encodes CASSFGGVTEAFF.

The J gene is TRBJ2-3, the V gene TRBV5-1; no firm D call. This CDR3 contains 13 residues. Germline V gives CDR1 SGHRS, CDR2 YFSETQ. The V end was cut by 1 base, the J end by 2 bases, with 5 bases between. This CDR3 reads CASSLLYTDTQYF. The DNA for the CDR3 is TGCGCCAGCAGCTTGCTATACACAGATACGCAGTATTTT. The whole variable domain, filled in from reference TRBV5-1 and TRBJ2-3, reads KAGVTQTPRYLIKTRGQQVTLSCSPISGHRSVSWYQQTPGQGLQFLFEYFSETQRNKGNFPGRFSGRQFSNSRSEMNVSTLELGDSALYLCASSLLYTDTQYFGPGTRLTVL.

The chain employs TRBV13 and TRBJ2-1; D remains ambiguous. Trimming took 5 bases from V and 7 from J, leaving 18 bases between them. CDR1 and CDR2 from the germline V gene are PRHDT and FYEKMQ (reference sequence). The CDR3 is 15 residues long. CDR3 sequence reads: CASSPMGLGRNEQFF. CDR3 nucleotide sequence: TGTGCCAGCAGCCCCATGGGGTTAGGGCGGAATGAGCAGTTCTTC. The full variable domain, with the rest looked up from reference TRBV13 and TRBJ2-1, is AAGVIQSPRHLIKEKRETATLKCYPIPRHDTVYWYQQGPGQDPQFLISFYEKMQSDKGSIPDRFSAQQFSDYHSELNMSSLELGDSALYFCASSPMGLGRNEQFFGPGTRLTVL.

The V gene is TRBV30, the J gene TRBJ1-1; D gene unclear. The CDR3 covers 14 residues. Germline V gene sequence: CDR1 GTSNPN, CDR2 SVGIG (reference sequence). V lost 3 bases and J 0 bases, leaving 11 bases between the germline ends. The CDR3 coding sequence is TGTGCCTGGAGAAAAAGCTCTCTGAACACTGAAGCTTTCTTT. Translation gives CAWRKSSLNTEAFF.

About this clone: A much larger clone differs from this one at a single base, so this may be a read error. Other DNA sequences in the sample encode the same CDR3. The chain recombines TRBV9 with TRBJ2-3; D perhaps matches TRBD1 (5 bases). Per germline, CDR1 SGDLS and CDR2 YYNGEE. This CDR3 spans 12 amino acids. Trimming stripped 0 bases from V and 6 bases from J, with 5 bases between. CDR3 residues: CASSVEGDTQYF. CDR3 DNA: TGTGCCAGCAGCGTAGAGGGGGATACGCAGTATTTT.

The V call is TRBV15, the J call TRBJ2-4; 10 nucleotides align to TRBD2. J gave up 4 bases and V 1 base, and 7 bases lay outside the gene matches. The germline V gene encodes CDR1 LNHNV and CDR2 YYDKDF (reference sequence). The CDR3 covers 17 residues. This chain's CDR3 is CATSRVQRAGGKNIQYF. The CDR3 coding sequence is TGTGCCACCAGCAGAGTACAGCGAGCGGGGGGGAAAAACATTCAGTACTTC.

The CDR3 coding sequence is TGTGCCTGGAGTGGGAAGGGACAAATGAATGAAAAACTGTTTTTT. Its translation: CAWSGKGQMNEKLFF. The chain joins TRBV30 to TRBJ1-4; TRBD1 is a possible D gene (6 bases). Germline CDR1 and CDR2: GTSNPN and SVGIG (reference sequence). The CDR3 spans 15 residues. Trimming stripped 1 base from V and 5 bases from J, with 14 bases between.

This chain connects TRBV30 to TRBJ1-6, with 8 positions matching TRBD1. V lost 4 bases, J lost 11 bases, and 7 bases stayed unmatched. The CDR3 covers 13 residues. Germline V gene data show CDR1 as GTSNPN and CDR2 as SVGIG (reference sequence). CDR3 DNA sequence: TGTGCCTGGAATCGACAGGGGATACCACCCCTCCACTTT. Translated, it gives CAWNRQGIPPLHF. The whole variable domain, filled in from reference TRBV30 and TRBJ1-6, reads SQTIHQWPATLVQPVGSPLSLECTVEGTSNPNLYWYRQAAGRGLQLLFYSVGIGQISSEVPQNLSASRPQDRQFILSSKKLLLSDSGFYLCAWNRQGIPPLHFGNGTRLTVT.

The V gene is TRBV5-1, the J gene TRBJ2-3, with D possibly being TRBD1 or TRBD2 (5 bases each). Trimming removed 0 bases at V and 5 bases at J, with 19 bases between. This CDR3 has 17 amino acids. The germline V gene has CDR1 SGHRS and CDR2 YFSETQ. CDR3 residues: CASSLAGGTRAEDTQYF. The CDR3, as DNA: TGCGCCAGCAGCTTGGCGGGTGGGACCAGAGCAGAAGATACGCAGTATTTT.